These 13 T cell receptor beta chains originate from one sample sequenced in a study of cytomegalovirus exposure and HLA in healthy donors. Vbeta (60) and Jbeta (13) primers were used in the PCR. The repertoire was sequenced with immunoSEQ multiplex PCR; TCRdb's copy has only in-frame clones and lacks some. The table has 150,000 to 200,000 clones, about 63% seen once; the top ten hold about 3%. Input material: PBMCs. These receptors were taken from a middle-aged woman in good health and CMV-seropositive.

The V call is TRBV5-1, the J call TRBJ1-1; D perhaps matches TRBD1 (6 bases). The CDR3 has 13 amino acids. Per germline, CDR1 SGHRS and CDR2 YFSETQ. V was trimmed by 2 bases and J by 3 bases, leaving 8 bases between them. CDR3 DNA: TGCGCCAGCAGCTTTCGGACAGACACTGAAGCTTTCTTT. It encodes CASSFRTDTEAFF. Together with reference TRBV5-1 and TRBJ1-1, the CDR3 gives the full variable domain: KAGVTQTPRYLIKTRGQQVTLSCSPISGHRSVSWYQQTPGQGLQFLFEYFSETQRNKGNFPGRFSGRQFSNSRSEMNVSTLELGDSALYLCASSFRTDTEAFFGQGTRLTVV.

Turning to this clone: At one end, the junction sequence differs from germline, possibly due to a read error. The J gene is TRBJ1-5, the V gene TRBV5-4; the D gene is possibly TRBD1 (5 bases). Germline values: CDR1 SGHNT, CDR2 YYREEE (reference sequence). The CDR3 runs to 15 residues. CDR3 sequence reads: CASSLDGGDNQPQNF. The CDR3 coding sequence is TGTGCCAGCAGCTTGGACGGGGGAGACAATCAGCCCCAGAATTTT.

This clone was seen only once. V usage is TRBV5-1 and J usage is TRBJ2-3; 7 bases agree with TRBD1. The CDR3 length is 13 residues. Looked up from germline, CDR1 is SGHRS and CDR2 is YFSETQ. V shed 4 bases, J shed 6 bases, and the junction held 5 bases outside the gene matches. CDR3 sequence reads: CASSDRVRDTQYF. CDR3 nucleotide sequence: TGCGCCAGCAGCGACAGGGTTCGGGATACGCAGTATTTT.

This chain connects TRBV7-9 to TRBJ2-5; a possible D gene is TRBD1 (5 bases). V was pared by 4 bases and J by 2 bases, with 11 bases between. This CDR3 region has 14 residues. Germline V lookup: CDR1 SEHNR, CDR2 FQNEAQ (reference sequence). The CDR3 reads CASSWTTKQETQYF. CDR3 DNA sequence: TGTGCCAGCAGCTGGACAACGAAACAAGAGACCCAGTACTTC.

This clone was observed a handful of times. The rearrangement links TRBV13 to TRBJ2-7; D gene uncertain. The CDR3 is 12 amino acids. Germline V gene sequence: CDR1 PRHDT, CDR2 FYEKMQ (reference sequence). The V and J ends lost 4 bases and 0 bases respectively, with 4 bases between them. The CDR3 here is CASSSNSYEQYF. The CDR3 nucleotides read TGTGCCAGCAGCTCAAACTCCTACGAGCAGTACTTC.

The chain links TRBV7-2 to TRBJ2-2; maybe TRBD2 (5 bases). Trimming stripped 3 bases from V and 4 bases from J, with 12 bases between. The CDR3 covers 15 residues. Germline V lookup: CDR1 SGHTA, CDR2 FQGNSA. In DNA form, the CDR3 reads TGTGCCAGCAGCTTTTCCAGGAGGAGCACCGGGGAGCTGTTTTTT. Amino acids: CASSFSRRSTGELFF. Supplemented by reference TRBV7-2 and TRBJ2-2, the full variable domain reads GAGVSQSPSNKVTEKGKDVELRCDPISGHTALYWYRQSLGQGLEFLIYFQGNSAPDKSGLPSDRFSAERTGGSVSTLTIQRTQQEDSAVYLCASSFSRRSTGELFFGEGSRLTVL.

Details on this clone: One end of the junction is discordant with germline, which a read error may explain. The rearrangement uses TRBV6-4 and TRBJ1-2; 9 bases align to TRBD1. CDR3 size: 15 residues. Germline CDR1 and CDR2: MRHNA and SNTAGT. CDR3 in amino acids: CASSETPTGGWGYPF. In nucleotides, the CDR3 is TGTGCCAGCAGTGAAACGCCGACAGGGGGTTGGGGCTACCCCTTC.

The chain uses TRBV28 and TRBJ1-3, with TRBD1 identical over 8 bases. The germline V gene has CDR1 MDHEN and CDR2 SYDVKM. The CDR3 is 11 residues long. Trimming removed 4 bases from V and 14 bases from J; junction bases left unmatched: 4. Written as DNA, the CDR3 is TGTGCCAGCAGTTCTCGGACAGGGCTATATTTT. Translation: CASSSRTGLYF.

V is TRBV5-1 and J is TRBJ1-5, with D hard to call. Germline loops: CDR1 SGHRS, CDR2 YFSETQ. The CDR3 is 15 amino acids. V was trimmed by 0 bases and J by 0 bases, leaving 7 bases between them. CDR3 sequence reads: CASSLGGDSNQPQHF. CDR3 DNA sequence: TGCGCCAGCAGCTTGGGGGGAGATAGCAATCAGCCCCAGCATTTT.

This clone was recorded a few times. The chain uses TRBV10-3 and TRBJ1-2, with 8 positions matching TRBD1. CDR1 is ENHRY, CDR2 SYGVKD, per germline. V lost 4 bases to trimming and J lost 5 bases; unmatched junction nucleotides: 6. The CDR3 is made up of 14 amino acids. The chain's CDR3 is CAISAENRGYGYTF. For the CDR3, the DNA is TGTGCCATCAGTGCCGAAAACAGGGGGTATGGCTACACCTTC.

The CDR3, as DNA: TGTGCCAGCAGCGATACCGGGATCACGGGGGTAAACACTGAAGCTTTCTTT. Its translation is CASSDTGITGVNTEAFF. The genes are TRBV9 and TRBJ1-1; a possible D gene is TRBD1 (5 bases). V was trimmed by 3 bases and J by 2 bases, leaving 20 bases between them. Germline loops: CDR1 SGDLS, CDR2 YYNGEE. The CDR3 spans 17 residues.

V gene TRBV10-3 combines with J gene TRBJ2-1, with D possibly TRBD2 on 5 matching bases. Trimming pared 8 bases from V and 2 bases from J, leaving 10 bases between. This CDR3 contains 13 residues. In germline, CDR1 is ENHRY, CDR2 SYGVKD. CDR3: CAIFGVPYNEQFF. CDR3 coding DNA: TGTGCCATCTTCGGGGTACCCTACAATGAGCAGTTCTTC.

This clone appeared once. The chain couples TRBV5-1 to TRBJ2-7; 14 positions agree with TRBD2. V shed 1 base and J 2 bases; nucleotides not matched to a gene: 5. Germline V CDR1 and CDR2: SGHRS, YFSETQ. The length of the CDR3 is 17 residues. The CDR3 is CASSLTGTSGSPYEQYF. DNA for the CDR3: TGCGCCAGCAGCTTGACTGGGACTAGCGGGAGCCCCTACGAGCAGTACTTC.